This entry describes one T cell receptor beta chain. These data come from a study of shared clonotypes between healthy human individuals. Terminally differentiated effector memory CD45RA+ cells were left out of the naive CD8 fraction, which was CD45RO-negative and positively selected for CCR7. Here immunoSEQ multiplex PCR was the method, and the copy in TCRdb shows in-frame clones only, minus some. The data contain about 580,000 clones, 95% to 98% of them seen just once; the ten biggest clones take up 0.3%. The germline V gene encodes CDR1 SGDLS and CDR2 YYNGEE. The CDR3 has 14 amino acids. Trimming removed 3 bases from V and 5 bases from J; junction bases left unmatched: 7.

J is TRBJ2-7 and V is TRBV9; TRBD1 agrees at 8 bases. The sample consisted of naive CD8+ T cells sorted from blood. This TCR was sampled from a man in his thirties or forties in good health. The CDR3 nucleotides are TGTGCCAGCAGCGCCGGACAGGGTATCGACGAGCAGTACTTC. It yields the protein CASSAGQGIDEQYF.